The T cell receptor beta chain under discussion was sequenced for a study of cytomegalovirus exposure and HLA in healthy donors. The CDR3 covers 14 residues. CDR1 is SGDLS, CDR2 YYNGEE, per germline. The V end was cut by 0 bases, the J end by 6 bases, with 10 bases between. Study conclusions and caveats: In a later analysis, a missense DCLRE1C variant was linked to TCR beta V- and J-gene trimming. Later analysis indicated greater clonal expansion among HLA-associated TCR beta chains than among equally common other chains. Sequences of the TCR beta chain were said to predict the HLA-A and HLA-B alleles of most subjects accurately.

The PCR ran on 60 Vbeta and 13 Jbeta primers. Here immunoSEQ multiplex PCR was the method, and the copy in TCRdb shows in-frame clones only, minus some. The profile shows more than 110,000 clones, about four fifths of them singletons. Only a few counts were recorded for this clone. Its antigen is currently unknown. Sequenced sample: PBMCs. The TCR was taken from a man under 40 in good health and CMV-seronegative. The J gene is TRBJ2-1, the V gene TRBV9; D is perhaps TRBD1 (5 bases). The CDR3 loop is CASSVGGRANEQFF. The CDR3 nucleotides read TGTGCCAGCAGCGTAGGGGGCAGGGCCAATGAGCAGTTCTTC.